This record looks at one T cell receptor beta chain sequence and its context. V trimming: 8 bases; J trimming: 0 bases; junction bases outside the gene matches: 12. The CDR3 totals 16 residues. In germline, CDR1 is MDHEN, CDR2 SYDVKM. The data originate from a study of blood T cell repertoires in COVID-19. TCRdb's copy holds only in-frame clones and misses some; the assay was immunoSEQ multiplex PCR. Of some 80,000 clones detected, about 85% appear once; the ten largest clones hold 3%. This TCR came from a woman aged 45-59 years with active or convalescent COVID-19. Sequenced material: peripheral blood. The chain couples TRBV28 to TRBJ1-1; TRBD1 matches at 7 bases. The CDR3 is CASSLGGGYLNTEAFF. In DNA, the CDR3 is TGTGCCAGCTCATTAGGAGGGGGCTATTTGAACACTGAAGCTTTCTTT.